This TCR beta chain was profiled in a study of T-cell memory formation after mild COVID-19. This clonotype has only a few counts. From the 5' RACE reads, TCRdb called clonotypes with MiXCR, one entry per CDR3 protein. The sample includes 250,000 to 300,000 distinct CDR3 sequences, around 15% of them seen just once. V was clipped by 4 bases and J by 6 bases, with 15 bases between them. Germline CDR1 is SGHTA and CDR2 is FQGNSA. CDR3 length equals 15 residues. This TCR was recovered from a man aged 18-30 years who had mild COVID-19 (a few samples of this study predate the infection). Cell type and time point are not known. Sequencing was done on a sample of PBMCs or a T cell subset sorted from them (not recorded which). The chain combines TRBV7-2 with TRBJ1-4; D might be TRBD1 (6 bases). CDR3 residues: CASSSSSGTHEKLFF. The DNA of the CDR3 is TGTGCCAGCAGCTCCAGCTCCGGGACACATGAAAAACTGTTTTTT.